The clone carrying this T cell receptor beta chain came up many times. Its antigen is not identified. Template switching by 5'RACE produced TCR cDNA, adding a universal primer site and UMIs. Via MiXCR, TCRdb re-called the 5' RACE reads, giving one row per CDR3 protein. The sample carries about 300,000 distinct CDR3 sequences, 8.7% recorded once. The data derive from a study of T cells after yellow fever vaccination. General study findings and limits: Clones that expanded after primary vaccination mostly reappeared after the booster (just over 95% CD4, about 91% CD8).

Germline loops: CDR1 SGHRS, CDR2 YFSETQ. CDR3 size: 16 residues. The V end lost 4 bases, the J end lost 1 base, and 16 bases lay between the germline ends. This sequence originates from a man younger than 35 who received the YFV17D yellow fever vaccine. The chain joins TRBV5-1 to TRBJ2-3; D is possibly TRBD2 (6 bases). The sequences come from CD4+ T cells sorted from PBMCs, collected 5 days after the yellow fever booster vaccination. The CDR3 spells CASSQLRGGGTDTQYF. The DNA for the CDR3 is TGCGCCAGCAGCCAGCTACGGGGCGGGGGCACAGATACGCAGTATTTT.